Each of the 2 T cell receptor beta chains below was sequenced from the same sample in a study of T cell changes during pregnancy in multiple sclerosis. The assay was immunoSEQ multiplex PCR, and TCRdb's table has in-frame clones only and misses some. The table shows 35,000 to 45,000 clones, with around 90% occurring only once. The starting material was CD4+ T cells from peripheral blood mononuclear cells, obtained in the first trimester of pregnancy. The receptors stem from a female donor with multiple sclerosis, enrolled in a pregnancy study.

V gene TRBV28 combines with J gene TRBJ2-2; 7 positions agree with TRBD1. V dropped 3 bases and J dropped 5; count of bases not matched to a gene: 6. The germline V gene has CDR1 MDHEN and CDR2 SYDVKM. CDR3 length equals 15 residues. This chain's CDR3 is CASSLAQTGTGELFF. CDR3 nucleotides: TGTGCCAGCAGTTTGGCACAGACAGGGACCGGGGAGCTGTTTTTT.

The chain is built from TRBV5-4 and TRBJ1-1; D gene uncertain. The CDR3 spans 15 residues. Germline V gene lookup returns CDR1 SGHNT and CDR2 YYREEE (reference sequence). The V end lost 0 bases, the J end lost 5 bases, and 14 bases lay between the germline ends. CDR3 loop: CASSLAAGMMTEAFF. DNA of the CDR3: TGTGCCAGCAGCTTGGCGGCGGGGATGATGACTGAAGCTTTCTTT.